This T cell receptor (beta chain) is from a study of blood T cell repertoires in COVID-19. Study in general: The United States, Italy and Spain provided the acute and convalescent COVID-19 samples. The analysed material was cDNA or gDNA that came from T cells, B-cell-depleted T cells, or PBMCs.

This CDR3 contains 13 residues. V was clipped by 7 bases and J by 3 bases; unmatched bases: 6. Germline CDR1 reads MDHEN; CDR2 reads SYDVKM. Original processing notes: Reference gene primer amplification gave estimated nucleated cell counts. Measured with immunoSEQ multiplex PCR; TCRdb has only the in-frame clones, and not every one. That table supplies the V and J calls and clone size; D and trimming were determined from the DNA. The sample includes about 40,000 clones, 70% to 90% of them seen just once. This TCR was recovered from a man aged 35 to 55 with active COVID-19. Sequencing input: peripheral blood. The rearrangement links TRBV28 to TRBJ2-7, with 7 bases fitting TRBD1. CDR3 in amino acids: CASIRNRGYEQYF. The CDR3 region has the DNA TGTGCCAGCATCCGGAACAGGGGCTACGAGCAGTACTTC.